A selection of T cell receptor beta chains follows, all from one sample in a study of cytomegalovirus exposure and HLA in healthy donors. Method: immunoSEQ multiplex PCR; TCRdb's copy keeps in-frame clones and lacks some. This sample has tens of thousands of clones; roughly 70% occur once, and the top ten carry 2.5% to 3%. Specimen: PBMCs. The receptors here all came from a man aged 45-65 years in good health and CMV-seronegative. CDR3s include the opening cysteine and the closing phenylalanine or tryptophan. A D gene is named only where the DNA matches it firmly. Only some rows state a clone size, as once, few, many or a class for expanded clones.

-,TRBJ1-2,-,TRBV9,TGTGCCAGCAGCCCACGGGGGGGCTATGGCTACACCTTC,CASSPRGGYGYTF
-,TRBJ1-2,-,TRBV7-2,TGTGCCAGCAGCTTAGATCCGGACAGCTTCTATGGCTACACCTTC,CASSLDPDSFYGYTF
-,TRBJ2-5,TRBD1,TRBV27,TGTGCCAGCAGTTTATCGGGGACAGGGGGTGATGCCCAGTACTTC,CASSLSGTGGDAQYF
-,TRBJ1-2,TRBD1,TRBV12-5,TGTGCTAGTGGCCCAACAGGGGTCGGTGGCTACACCTTC,CASGPTGVGGYTF
-,TRBJ1-1,TRBD1,TRBV5-6,TGTGCCAGCAGCCCGGACAGGGGGTTGAACACTGAAGCTTTCTTT,CASSPDRGLNTEAFF
-,TRBJ1-2,-,TRBV4-2,TGTGCCAGCAGCCAAGGGCCCGAGGCATATGGCTACACCTTC,CASSQGPEAYGYTF
-,TRBJ1-1,-,TRBV7-2,TGTGCCAGCAGCTTAGGCTGGTCGGGTGCTGAAGCTTTCTTT,CASSLGWSGAEAFF
few,TRBJ1-3,TRBD1,TRBV30,TGTGCCTGGAGTTACAGGGGAAGCACTGGAAACACCATATATTTT,CAWSYRGSTGNTIYF
-,TRBJ1-3,TRBD1,TRBV2,TGTGCCAGCAGTGTCCGGCGACAGGGAGCTGGAAACACCATATATTTT,CASSVRRQGAGNTIYF
-,TRBJ1-2,TRBD1,TRBV7-2,TGTGCCAGCAGTTTGCGACAGGGCTATGGCTACACCTTC,CASSLRQGYGYTF
-,TRBJ2-4,-,TRBV30,TGTGCCTGGAGTGTACTGGTGTCTGTTCAGTACTTC,CAWSVLVSVQYF
once,TRBJ2-1,-,TRBV7-9,TGTGCCAGCAGGGTACAGGGATGGGTTACTGAGCAGTTCTTC,CASRVQGWVTEQFF
-,TRBJ2-5,TRBD2,TRBV4-2,TGTGCCAGCAGCCAAAGTCTTAGCGGGAGTGGCCCACAAGAGACCCAGTACTTC,CASSQSLSGSGPQETQYF
-,TRBJ2-3,TRBD2,TRBV7-2,TGTGCCAGCAGCTTAGGACTAGCGGGACGCACAGATACGCAGTATTTT,CASSLGLAGRTDTQYF
-,TRBJ1-5,TRBD1,TRBV30,TGTGCCTGGGGCAGACAGGGGAATCAGCCCCAGCATTTT,CAWGRQGNQPQHF
few,TRBJ1-2,TRBD1,TRBV11-2,TGTGCCAGCAGCTCGCTGGGCGGGACAGGGGTGAACTATGGCTACACCTTC,CASSSLGGTGVNYGYTF
-,TRBJ2-1,TRBD1,TRBV7-3,TGTGCCAGCAGCTTAAACAGGGGTGAGCAGTTCTTC,CASSLNRGEQFF
-,TRBJ1-6,TRBD1,TRBV5-1,TGCGCCAGCAGCAGGGGACAGAATAATTCACCCCTCCACTTT,CASSRGQNNSPLHF
-,TRBJ2-1,TRBD1,TRBV27,TGTGCCAGCAGGCCTTCGTGGGACAGGGGGCGGTTTGAGCAGTTCTTC,CASRPSWDRGRFEQFF
-,TRBJ2-6,TRBD2,TRBV19,TGTGCCAGTAGCCGGGGGGTGGTGGTGGCCAACGTCCTGACTTTC,CASSRGVVVANVLTF
-,TRBJ1-2,TRBD1,TRBV5-1,TGCGCCAGCAGCTTGCGGGGACAGACGGTGAACTATGGCTACACCTTC,CASSLRGQTVNYGYTF
-,TRBJ2-4,TRBD2,TRBV7-9,TGTGCCAGCAGCTTCAAGGGACTAGCGGGAGGGAACATTCAGTACTTC,CASSFKGLAGGNIQYF
-,TRBJ2-1,TRBD2,TRBV13,TGTGCCAGCAGTATTAGTACTAGCGGGGGGAATGAGCAGTTCTTC,CASSISTSGGNEQFF
-,TRBJ2-3,-,TRBV9,TGTGCCAGCAGCGTAGTCGGCCACCGCCTAGCCCCGGCCCCTAGCACAGATACGCAGTATTTT,CASSVVGHRLAPAPSTDTQYF